The 16 T cell receptor beta chains below come from one sample, sequenced in a study of spatial heterogeneity in lung cancer. TCRdb reanalysed the 5' RACE reads using MiXCR and keeps one entry per CDR3 protein. Of about 6,100 distinct CDR3 sequences in the sample, 7.5% to 9% are singletons; the top ten hold roughly 18%. Time point described: sample taken at primary tumor resection. The sequenced sample was normal lung tissue next to the tumor, obtained at surgery. Every receptor here comes from a female donor with early-stage non-small cell lung cancer.

This clonotype showed up just a few times. V gene TRBV5-1 combines with J gene TRBJ1-1; D remains unclear. The germline CDR1 and CDR2 sequences are SGHRS and YFSETQ. This CDR3 comprises 14 residues. Trimming took off 4 bases at V and 3 bases at J, with 13 bases between the two ends. In DNA form, the CDR3 reads TGCGCCAGCAGCCCCCGCCGGGGAGACACTGAAGCTTTCTTT. Translating gives CASSPRRGDTEAFF.

By its share, this clonotype is medium-sized. The rearrangement uses TRBV30 and TRBJ1-1; TRBD1 aligns across 10 bases. The germline V gene encodes CDR1 GTSNPN and CDR2 SVGIG (reference sequence). The length of the CDR3 is 14 residues. V gave up 2 bases and J gave up 5 bases; unmatched junction bases: 5. The CDR3 coding sequence is TGTGCCTGGAGTACAGGACAGGGGGTTACTGAAGCTTTCTTT. Residues: CAWSTGQGVTEAFF.

J is TRBJ1-6 and V is TRBV3-1, with D possibly being TRBD1 (5 bases). CDR1 is LGHDT and CDR2 is YNNKEL in the germline V gene (reference sequence). Deletions cut 4 bases from V and 5 bases from J, with 6 bases between. There are 13 residues in the CDR3. This CDR3 reads CASSLTDNSPLHF. The CDR3 DNA follows: TGTGCCAGCAGCCTGACAGATAATTCACCCCTCCACTTT.

This clonotype was observed at least ten times. The chain is built from TRBV27 and TRBJ1-2, with D possibly being TRBD1 (5 bases). The CDR3 has 17 amino acids. V was clipped by 5 bases and J by 3 bases, with 22 bases between them. Germline CDR1 and CDR2: MNHEY and SMNVEV (reference sequence). CDR3 bases: TGTGCCAGCAGTCCCCTCGGACTAAAAAAGGGACACTATGGCTACACCTTC. It translates to CASSPLGLKKGHYGYTF.

This clonotype turned up a few times. The V and J genes are TRBV29-1 and TRBJ2-1; no clear D. Germline lookup yields CDR1 SQVTM and CDR2 ANQGSEA. V lost 4 bases to trimming and J lost 12 bases, with 10 bases between them. The CDR3 is 10 amino acids. CDR3: CSVGEVGQFF. The CDR3 DNA follows: TGCAGCGTTGGAGAGGTAGGGCAGTTCTTC.

In this sample, this clonotype is medium-sized. This chain links TRBV12-3 or TRBV12-4 with TRBJ2-3; either TRBD1 or TRBD2 may supply D (6 bases each). The ends were cut back, 5 bases at V and 5 bases at J, with 20 bases in the middle. CDR3 length: 16 residues. The CDR3 loop reads CASSQTDVGGQDTQYF. In nucleotides, the CDR3 is TGTGCCAGCAGTCAGACCGATGTGGGGGGCCAAGATACGCAGTATTTT.

This clonotype is classed as medium-sized. The chain employs TRBV12-3 or TRBV12-4 and TRBJ1-1; D remains unclear. The V end lost 6 bases, the J end lost 8 bases, and 16 bases lay between the germline ends. The CDR3 loop spans 13 amino acids. This CDR3 is CASSILGLGEAFF. Here the CDR3 DNA reads TGTGCCAGCAGCATTCTCGGGTTAGGGGAAGCTTTCTTT.

The sample holds a few counts of this clonotype. This rearrangement joins TRBV2 to TRBJ1-2; tentatively, D is TRBD1 (5 bases). Germline CDR1 SNHLY, CDR2 FYNNEI. This CDR3 spans 14 amino acids. The V gene lost 8 bases and the J gene lost 2 bases, with 15 bases spanning the gap. The CDR3 region is CASSGVGDNYGYTF. The CDR3 nucleotides are TGTGCCAGCTCTGGGGTCGGGGACAACTATGGCTACACCTTC.

The sample holds a few counts of this clonotype. The genes are TRBV5-5 and TRBJ2-7, with 9 bases that match TRBD1. The germline gives CDR1 SGHKS, CDR2 YYEKEE (reference sequence). The ends lost 2 bases at V and 1 base at J; junction bases unmatched: 4. The CDR3 loop spans 15 amino acids. DNA for the CDR3: TGTGCCAGCAGCTTTATCGGGACAGGGTCCTACGAGCAGTACTTC. It translates to CASSFIGTGSYEQYF.

The genes are TRBV6-2 or TRBV6-3 and TRBJ2-3; D tentatively reads TRBD1 or TRBD2 (6 bases each). The germline V gene encodes CDR1 MNHEY and CDR2 SVGEGT. V lost 6 bases, J lost 0 bases, and 10 bases lay in between. The CDR3 is made up of 14 amino acids. The CDR3 loop is CASRGGLSTDTQYF. The CDR3 DNA follows: TGTGCCAGCAGAGGGGGGCTAAGCACAGATACGCAGTATTTT.

The chain is built from TRBV5-4 and TRBJ2-2; tentative D call: TRBD2 (5 bases). The germline gives CDR1 SGHNT, CDR2 YYREEE (reference sequence). The CDR3 runs to 14 residues. Trimming cost V 3 bases and J 2 bases, with 8 bases left between them. CDR3 protein: CASSSGFNTGELFF. CDR3 nucleotides: TGTGCCAGCAGCTCGGGATTCAACACCGGGGAGCTGTTTTTT.

By proportion, this clonotype is medium-sized. This chain joins TRBV20-1 and TRBJ2-7; the match to TRBD1 covers 9 bases. The CDR3 runs 13 residues. From germline, CDR1 is DFQATT and CDR2 SNEGSKA (reference sequence). After removal of 3 bases from V and 2 bases from J, the junction contained 2 bases not matched to a gene. The CDR3 DNA reads as TGCAGTGCTAGGGGACAGGGTGCCTACGAGCAGTACTTC. It specifies CSARGQGAYEQYF.

In this sample, this clonotype is medium-sized. The rearrangement joins TRBV7-6 to TRBJ2-7; D is perhaps TRBD2 (6 bases). V was trimmed by 9 bases and J by 2 bases, leaving 14 bases between them. Germline V gene data show CDR1 as SGHVS and CDR2 as FNYEAQ. This CDR3 spans 13 amino acids. CDR3 DNA sequence: TGTGCCAGTAGCATCGGGAGTGCCTACGAGCAGTACTTC. Protein sequence: CASSIGSAYEQYF.

This clonotype was counted many times. The chain recombines TRBV24-1 with TRBJ2-2; D not resolved. CDR3 length equals 13 residues. Per the germline V gene, CDR1 is KGHDR and CDR2 is SFDVKD. Trimming removed 4 bases at V and 1 base at J, with 3 bases between. CDR3: CATSDRNTGELFF. The CDR3 bases are TGTGCCACCAGTGACAGGAACACCGGGGAGCTGTTTTTT.

This clonotype was picked up a small number of times. The gene calls are TRBV27 and TRBJ2-3; no firm D call. The CDR3 sequence is 16 residues long. Germline values: CDR1 MNHEY, CDR2 SMNVEV (reference sequence). The germline V and J ends were trimmed by 1 base and 3 bases, with 14 bases remaining between them. The CDR3 sequence: CASSLWASLGTDTQYF. CDR3 sequence (DNA): TGTGCCAGCAGTTTATGGGCCAGCTTAGGGACAGATACGCAGTATTTT.

V is TRBV7-6 and J is TRBJ2-3; TRBD1 might be the D (6 bases). The CDR3 totals 13 residues. Trimming pared 0 bases from V and 10 bases from J, leaving 11 bases between. Germline V gene sequence: CDR1 SGHVS, CDR2 FNYEAQ. DNA of the CDR3: TGTGCCAGCAGCTTAGCTCCAGGGGACGCGCAGTATTTT. Protein sequence: CASSLAPGDAQYF.